This TCR beta chain was obtained from a study of shared clonotypes between healthy human individuals. Turning to the study itself: Aged 18 to 49, the donors were a couple of women and a few men.

The CDR3 extends over 15 amino acids. V dropped 3 bases and J dropped 4 bases, with 15 bases sitting between them. From germline, CDR1 is MDHEN and CDR2 SYDVKM. Naive CD8 isolation took CD45RO-negative cells positively selected for CCR7 and excluded terminally differentiated effector memory CD45RA+ cells. Deep-level settings were used for running the assay. Produced via immunoSEQ multiplex PCR; TCRdb's table is partial and in-frame only. The sample has approximately 2,000,000 clones, 93% seen once. This sequence originates from a man aged 18-30 years in good health. Some clones in this sample may be carry-over from other donors' samples. The V and J genes are TRBV28 and TRBJ1-2; perhaps TRBD1 as D (5 bases). Sequenced: naive CD8+ T cells from PBMCs. The CDR3, as DNA: TGTGCCAGCAGTTTCCGGGGGAGGGTGGTCTATGGCTACACCTTC. It codes for CASSFRGRVVYGYTF.